This T cell receptor beta chain emerged from a study of blood T cell repertoires in COVID-19. Study summary: Samples taken during acute and convalescent COVID-19 were collected in the United States, Italy and Spain. The analysed material was cDNA or gDNA that came from T cells, B-cell-depleted T cells, or PBMCs.

There are 16 residues in the CDR3. Deletions cut 0 bases from V and 8 bases from J, with 19 bases between. Germline V gene lookup returns CDR1 LGHDT and CDR2 YNNKEL (reference sequence). In the original workflow: Reference gene primers were amplified, and this amplification served to estimate nucleated cell counts. The assay was immunoSEQ multiplex PCR, and TCRdb's table has in-frame clones only and misses some. The V and J calls and clone size come from that table; D and trimming were worked out from the DNA. Among 120,000 to 150,000 clones listed, around nine tenths were seen once. V gene TRBV3-1 (or the pseudogene TRBV3-2) combines with J gene TRBJ1-2; no firm D call. The sample comprised peripheral blood. This sequence originates from a human donor in a cohort sampled during active COVID-19. CDR3 bases: TGTGCCAGCAGCCAAGACGACCGAAACGATCGCGGCGGCTACACCTTC. Translation gives CASSQDDRNDRGGYTF.